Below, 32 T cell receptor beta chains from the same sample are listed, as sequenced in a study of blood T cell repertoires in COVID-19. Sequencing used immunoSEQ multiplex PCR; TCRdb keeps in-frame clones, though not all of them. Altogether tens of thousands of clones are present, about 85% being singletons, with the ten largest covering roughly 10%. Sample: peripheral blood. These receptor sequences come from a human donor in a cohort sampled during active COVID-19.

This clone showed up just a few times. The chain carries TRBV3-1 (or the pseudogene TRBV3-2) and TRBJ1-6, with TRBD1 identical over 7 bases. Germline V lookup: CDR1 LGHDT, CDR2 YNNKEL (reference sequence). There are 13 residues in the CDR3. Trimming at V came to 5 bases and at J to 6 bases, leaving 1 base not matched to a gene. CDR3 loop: CASSNRGNSPLHF. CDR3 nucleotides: TGTGCCAGCAGCAACAGGGGTAATTCACCCCTCCACTTT.

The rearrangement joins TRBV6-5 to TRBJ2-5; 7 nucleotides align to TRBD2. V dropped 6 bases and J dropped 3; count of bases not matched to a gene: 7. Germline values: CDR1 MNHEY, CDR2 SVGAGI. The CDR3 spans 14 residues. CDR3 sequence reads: CASSLGGLEETQYF. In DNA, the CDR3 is TGTGCCAGCAGCCTGGGGGGGTTGGAAGAGACCCAGTACTTC.

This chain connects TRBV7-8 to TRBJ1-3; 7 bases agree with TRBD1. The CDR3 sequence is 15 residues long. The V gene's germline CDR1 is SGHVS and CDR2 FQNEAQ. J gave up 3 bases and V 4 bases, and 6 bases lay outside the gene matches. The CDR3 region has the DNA TGTGCCAGCAGCTCCCCGACAGGGCTTGGAAACACCATATATTTT. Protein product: CASSSPTGLGNTIYF.

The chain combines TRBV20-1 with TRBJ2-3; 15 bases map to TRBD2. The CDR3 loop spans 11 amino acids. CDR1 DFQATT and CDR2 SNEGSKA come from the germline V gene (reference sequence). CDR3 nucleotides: TGCGGGACTAGCGGGAGGAATACGCAGTATTTT. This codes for CGTSGRNTQYF.

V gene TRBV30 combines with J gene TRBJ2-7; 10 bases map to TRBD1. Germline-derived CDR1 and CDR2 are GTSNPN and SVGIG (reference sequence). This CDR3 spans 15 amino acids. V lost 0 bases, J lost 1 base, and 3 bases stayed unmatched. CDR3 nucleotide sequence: TGTGCCTGGAGTGTGGGACAGGGGATGTCCTACGAGCAGTACTTC. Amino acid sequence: CAWSVGQGMSYEQYF.

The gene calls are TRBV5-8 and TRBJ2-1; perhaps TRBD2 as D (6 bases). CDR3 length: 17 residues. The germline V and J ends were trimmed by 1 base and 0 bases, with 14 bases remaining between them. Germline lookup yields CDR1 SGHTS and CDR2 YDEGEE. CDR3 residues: CASSLTTGTGSYNEQFF. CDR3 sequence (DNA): TGTGCCAGCAGCTTGACGACCGGGACTGGCTCCTACAATGAGCAGTTCTTC.

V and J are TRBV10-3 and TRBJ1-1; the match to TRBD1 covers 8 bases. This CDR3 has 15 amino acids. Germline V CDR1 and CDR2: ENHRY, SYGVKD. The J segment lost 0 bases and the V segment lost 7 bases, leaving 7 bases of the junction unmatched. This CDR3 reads CAITPTGAVNTEAFF. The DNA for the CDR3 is TGTGCCATCACCCCGACAGGGGCCGTGAACACTGAAGCTTTCTTT.

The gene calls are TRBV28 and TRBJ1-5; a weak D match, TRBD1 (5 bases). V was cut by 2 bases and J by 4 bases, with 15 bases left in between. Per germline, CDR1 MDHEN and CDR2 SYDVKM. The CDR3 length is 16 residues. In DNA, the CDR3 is TGTGCCAGCAGTTTAATGGAGGGGATTGGAAATCAGCCCCAGCATTTT. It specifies CASSLMEGIGNQPQHF.

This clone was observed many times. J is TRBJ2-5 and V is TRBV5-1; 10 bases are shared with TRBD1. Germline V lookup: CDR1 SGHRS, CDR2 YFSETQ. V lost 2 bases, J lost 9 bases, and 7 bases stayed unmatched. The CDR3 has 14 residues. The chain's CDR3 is CASSLQTGGESQYF. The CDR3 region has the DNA TGCGCCAGCAGCTTACAGACAGGGGGCGAGTCCCAGTACTTC.

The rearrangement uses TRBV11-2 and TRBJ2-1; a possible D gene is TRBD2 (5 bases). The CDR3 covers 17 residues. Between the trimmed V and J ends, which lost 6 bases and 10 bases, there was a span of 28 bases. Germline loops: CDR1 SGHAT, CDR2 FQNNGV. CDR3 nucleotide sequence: TGTGCCAGCAGTAGGGAATTGGCGGGCCCGATCGGTGGCGAGCAGTTCTTC. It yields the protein CASSRELAGPIGGEQFF.

The CDR3 DNA is TGTGCCAGCAGCTATCGGCTCGACTGGCGGGAGCAGTTCTTC. This translates into CASSYRLDWREQFF. V gene TRBV11-2 combines with J gene TRBJ2-1; D gene ambiguous. V was clipped by 4 bases and J by 10 bases, with 17 bases between them. Germline values: CDR1 SGHAT, CDR2 FQNNGV. This CDR3 is 14 amino acids long.

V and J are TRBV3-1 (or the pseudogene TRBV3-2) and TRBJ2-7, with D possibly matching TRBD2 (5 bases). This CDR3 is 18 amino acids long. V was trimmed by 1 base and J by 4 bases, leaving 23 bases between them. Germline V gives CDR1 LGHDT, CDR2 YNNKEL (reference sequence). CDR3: CASSQVPVVRGSSYEQYF. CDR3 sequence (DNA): TGTGCCAGCAGCCAAGTACCGGTTGTTCGGGGAAGTTCTTACGAGCAGTACTTC.

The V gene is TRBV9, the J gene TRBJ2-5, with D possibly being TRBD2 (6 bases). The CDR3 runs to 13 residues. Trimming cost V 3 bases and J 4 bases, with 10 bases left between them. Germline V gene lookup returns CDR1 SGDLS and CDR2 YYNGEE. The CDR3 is CASSGGLRETQYF. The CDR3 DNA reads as TGTGCCAGCAGCGGGGGACTCAGAGAGACCCAGTACTTC.

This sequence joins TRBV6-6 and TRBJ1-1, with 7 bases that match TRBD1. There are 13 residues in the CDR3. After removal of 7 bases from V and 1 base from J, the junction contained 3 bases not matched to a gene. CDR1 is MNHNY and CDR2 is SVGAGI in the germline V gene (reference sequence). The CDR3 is CASTRQGNTEAFF. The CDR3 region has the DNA TGTGCCAGCACCCGACAGGGGAACACTGAAGCTTTCTTT.

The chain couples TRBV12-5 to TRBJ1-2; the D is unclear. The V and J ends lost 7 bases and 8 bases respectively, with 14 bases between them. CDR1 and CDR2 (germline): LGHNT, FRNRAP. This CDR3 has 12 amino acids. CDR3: CASAAQWRGYTF. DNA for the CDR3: TGTGCTAGTGCCGCTCAATGGCGGGGCTACACCTTC.

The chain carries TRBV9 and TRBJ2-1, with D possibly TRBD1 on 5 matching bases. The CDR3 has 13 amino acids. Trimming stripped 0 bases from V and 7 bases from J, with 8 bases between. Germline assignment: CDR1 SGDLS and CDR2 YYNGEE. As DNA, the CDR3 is TGTGCCAGCAGCGTAGTACAGGAAAATGAGCAGTTCTTC. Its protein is CASSVVQENEQFF.

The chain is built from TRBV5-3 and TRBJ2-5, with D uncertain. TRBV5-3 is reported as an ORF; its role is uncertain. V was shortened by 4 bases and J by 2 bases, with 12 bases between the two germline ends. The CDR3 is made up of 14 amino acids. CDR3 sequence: CARSPPGRQETQYF. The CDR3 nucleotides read TGTGCCAGAAGCCCCCCCGGTAGACAAGAGACCCAGTACTTC.

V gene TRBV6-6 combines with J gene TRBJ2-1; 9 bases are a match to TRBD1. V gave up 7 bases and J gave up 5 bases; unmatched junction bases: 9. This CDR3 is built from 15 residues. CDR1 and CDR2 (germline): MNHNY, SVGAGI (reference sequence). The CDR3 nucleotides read TGTGCCAGCACCCAGGGGTGGGACAGGGACAATGAGCAGTTCTTC. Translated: CASTQGWDRDNEQFF.

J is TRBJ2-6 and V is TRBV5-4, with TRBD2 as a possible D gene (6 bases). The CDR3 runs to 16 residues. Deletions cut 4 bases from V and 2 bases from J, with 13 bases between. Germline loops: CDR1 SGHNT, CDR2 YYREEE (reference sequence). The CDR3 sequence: CASSGGTATGANVLTF. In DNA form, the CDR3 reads TGTGCCAGCAGCGGGGGGACGGCGACTGGGGCCAACGTCCTGACTTTC.

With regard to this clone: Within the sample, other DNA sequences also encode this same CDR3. In DNA, the CDR3 is TGTGCCAGCAGCTCCCTGGGGGGCACTGAAGCTTTCTTT. Translation gives CASSSLGGTEAFF. The genes are TRBV7-3 and TRBJ1-1, with D possibly matching TRBD1 (5 bases). This CDR3 has 13 residues. Germline V CDR1 and CDR2: SGHTA, FQGTGA. V lost 4 bases, J lost 4 bases, and 10 bases lay in between.

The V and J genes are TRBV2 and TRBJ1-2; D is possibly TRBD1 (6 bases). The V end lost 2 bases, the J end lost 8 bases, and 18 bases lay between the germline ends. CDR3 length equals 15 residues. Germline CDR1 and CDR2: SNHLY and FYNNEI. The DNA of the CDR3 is TGTGCCAGCAGTGAACGGGACATCCTATCCTACGGCTACACCTTC. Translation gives CASSERDILSYGYTF.

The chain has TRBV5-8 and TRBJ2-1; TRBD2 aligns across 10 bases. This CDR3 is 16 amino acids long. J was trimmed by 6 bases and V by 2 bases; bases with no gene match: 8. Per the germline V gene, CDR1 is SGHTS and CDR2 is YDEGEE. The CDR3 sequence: CASSFRGLADTNEQFF. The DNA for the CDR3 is TGTGCCAGCAGCTTCCGAGGACTAGCGGACACCAATGAGCAGTTCTTC.

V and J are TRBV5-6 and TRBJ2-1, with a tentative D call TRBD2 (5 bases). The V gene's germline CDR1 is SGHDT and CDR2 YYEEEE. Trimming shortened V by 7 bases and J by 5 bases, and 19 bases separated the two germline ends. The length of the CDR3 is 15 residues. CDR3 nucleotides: TGTGCCAGCCTTCTTAACGGAGGTAGAAACAATGAGCAGTTCTTC. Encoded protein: CASLLNGGRNNEQFF.

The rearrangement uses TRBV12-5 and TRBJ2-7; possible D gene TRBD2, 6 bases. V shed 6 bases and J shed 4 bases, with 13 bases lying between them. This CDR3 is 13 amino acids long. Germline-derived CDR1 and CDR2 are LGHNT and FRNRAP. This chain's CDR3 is CASGPVGGYEQYF. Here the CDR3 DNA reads TGTGCTAGTGGCCCGGTGGGGGGTTACGAGCAGTACTTC.

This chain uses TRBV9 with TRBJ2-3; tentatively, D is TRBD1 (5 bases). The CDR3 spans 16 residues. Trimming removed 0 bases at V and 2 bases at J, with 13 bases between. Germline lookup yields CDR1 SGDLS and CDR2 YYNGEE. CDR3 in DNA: TGTGCCAGCAGCGTAGCCGGGCAGGGCGACACAGATACGCAGTATTTT. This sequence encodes CASSVAGQGDTDTQYF.

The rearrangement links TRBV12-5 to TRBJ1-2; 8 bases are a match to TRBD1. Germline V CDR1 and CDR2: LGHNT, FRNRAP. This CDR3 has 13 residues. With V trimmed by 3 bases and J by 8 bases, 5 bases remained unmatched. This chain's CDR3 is CASGFGQGEGYTF. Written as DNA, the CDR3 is TGTGCTAGTGGTTTCGGACAGGGCGAGGGCTACACCTTC.

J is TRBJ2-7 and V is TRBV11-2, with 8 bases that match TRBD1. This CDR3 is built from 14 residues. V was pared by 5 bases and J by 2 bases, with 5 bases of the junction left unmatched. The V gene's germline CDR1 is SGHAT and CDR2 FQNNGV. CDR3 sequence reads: CASSPDRVPYEQYF. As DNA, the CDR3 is TGTGCCAGCAGCCCGGACAGGGTCCCCTACGAGCAGTACTTC. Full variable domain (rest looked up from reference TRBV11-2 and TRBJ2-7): EAGVAQSPRYKIIEKRQSVAFWCNPISGHATLYWYQQILGQGPKLLIQFQNNGVVDDSQLPKDRFSAERLKGVDSTLKIQPAKLEDSAVYLCASSPDRVPYEQYFGPGTRLTVT.

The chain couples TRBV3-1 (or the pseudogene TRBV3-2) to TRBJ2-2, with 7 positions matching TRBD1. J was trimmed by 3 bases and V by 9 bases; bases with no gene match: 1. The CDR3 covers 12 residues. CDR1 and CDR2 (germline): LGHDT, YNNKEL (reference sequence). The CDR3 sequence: CASQGDTGELFF. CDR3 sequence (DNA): TGTGCCAGTCAGGGGGACACCGGGGAGCTGTTTTTT.

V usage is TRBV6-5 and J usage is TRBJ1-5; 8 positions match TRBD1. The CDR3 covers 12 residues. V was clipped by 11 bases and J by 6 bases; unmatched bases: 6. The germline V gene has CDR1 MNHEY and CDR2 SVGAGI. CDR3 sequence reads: CAVGQGGQPQHF. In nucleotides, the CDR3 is TGTGCCGTCGGACAGGGTGGTCAGCCCCAGCATTTT.

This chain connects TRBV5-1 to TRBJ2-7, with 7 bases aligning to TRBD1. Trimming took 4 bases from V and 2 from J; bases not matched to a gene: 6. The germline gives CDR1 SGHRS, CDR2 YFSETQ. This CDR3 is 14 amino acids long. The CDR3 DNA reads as TGCGCCAGCAGCGTGACAGGGCCTGCCTACGAGCAGTACTTC. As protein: CASSVTGPAYEQYF.

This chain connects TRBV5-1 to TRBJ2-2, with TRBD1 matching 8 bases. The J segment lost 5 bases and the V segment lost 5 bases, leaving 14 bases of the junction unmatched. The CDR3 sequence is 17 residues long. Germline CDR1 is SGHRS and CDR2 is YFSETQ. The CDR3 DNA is TGCGCCAGCAGTTTTAGCACCGGCAGGGGGCGGACCGGGGAGCTGTTTTTT. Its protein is CASSFSTGRGRTGELFF.

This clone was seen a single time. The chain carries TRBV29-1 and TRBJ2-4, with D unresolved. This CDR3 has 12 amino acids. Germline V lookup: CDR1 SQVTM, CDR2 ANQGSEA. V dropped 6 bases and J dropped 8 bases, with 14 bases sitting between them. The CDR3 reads CSVTPGPDIQYF. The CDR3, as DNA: TGCAGCGTCACCCCGGGTCCGGACATTCAGTACTTC.